The subject of this entry is one T cell receptor beta chain. This CDR3 spans 15 amino acids. From germline, CDR1 is SGHRS and CDR2 YFSETQ. J gave up 0 bases and V 4 bases, and 6 bases lay outside the gene matches. Next came a second PCR, run for roughly 7 to 12 cycles, which used a sample-barcoded 5' primer along with a J-beta primer mix. TCRdb passed the 5' RACE reads through MiXCR, listing each CDR3 protein once. The sample includes 1.5 million to 1.9 million distinct CDR3 sequences, 35% to 45% seen only once; the top ten take 4%. This sample was taken from a study of blood T cells in healthy people across ages.

V usage is TRBV5-1 and J usage is TRBJ2-7; 8 nucleotides match TRBD2. The source is a young woman in good health. The sample taken for sequencing was blood. The CDR3 loop reads CASSGASGHSYEQYF. The DNA for the CDR3 is TGCGCCAGCAGCGGCGCTAGCGGGCACTCCTACGAGCAGTACTTC.